A selection of T cell receptor beta chains follows, all from one sample in a study of T cell repertoires in cytomegalovirus infection. TCRdb reanalysed the reads using MiXCR and keeps one entry per CDR3 protein. The repertoire has approximately 730,000 distinct CDR3 sequences, 30% to 40% of them found once; the top ten carry 18%. Their specific antigens are unknown. The material was cultured PBMCs, obtained from culture after CMV antigen stimulation. The receptor source for this set is a human donor in good health (CMV status not recorded). Some clones in this sample may be carry-over from other donors' samples. CDR3s include the opening cysteine and the closing phenylalanine or tryptophan. Fields, in order: CDR3 protein, CDR3 DNA, J gene, D gene, clone size, V gene. D genes are given only for firm matches. The size field is filled for only some rows; it gives once, few, many or a size class.

CDR3aa: CASSQDRGGETQYF
CDR3nt: TGCGCCAGCAGCCAAGACAGGGGCGGAGAGACCCAGTACTTC
j_gene: TRBJ2-5
d_gene: -
abundance: few
v_gene: TRBV4-1

CDR3aa: CASSIKGQGGYGYTF
CDR3nt: TGTGCCAGCAGCATCAAAGGACAGGGCGGGTACGGCTACACCTTC
j_gene: TRBJ1-2
d_gene: TRBD1
abundance: -
v_gene: TRBV7-2

CDR3aa: CASSHVGQALGNGYTF
CDR3nt: TGTGCCAGTAGCCATGTGGGACAGGCCCTTGGGAATGGCTACACCTTC
j_gene: TRBJ1-2
d_gene: TRBD1
abundance: -
v_gene: TRBV19

CDR3aa: CASSSTRQSYEQYF
CDR3nt: TGTGCCAGCAGCTCCACCCGACAGTCCTACGAGCAGTACTTC
j_gene: TRBJ2-7
d_gene: -
abundance: many
v_gene: TRBV7-2

CDR3aa: CASSFSGSRKYF
CDR3nt: TGTGCCAGCAGCTTTTCGGGGTCCCGAAAGTACTTC
j_gene: TRBJ2-7
d_gene: -
abundance: many
v_gene: TRBV7-2

CDR3aa: CASSLGGGGALADTQYF
CDR3nt: TGTGCCAGCAGCTTAGGGGGCGGGGGGGCCTTGGCAGATACGCAGTATTTT
j_gene: TRBJ2-3
d_gene: TRBD2
abundance: many
v_gene: TRBV7-2

CDR3aa: CATSRDLWGNTIYF
CDR3nt: TGTGCCACCAGCAGAGATCTCTGGGGAAACACCATATATTTT
j_gene: TRBJ1-3
d_gene: -
abundance: few
v_gene: TRBV15

CDR3aa: CASTRGGNEQFF
CDR3nt: TGTGCCAGCACCCGAGGGGGTAATGAGCAGTTCTTC
j_gene: TRBJ2-1
d_gene: -
abundance: -
v_gene: TRBV6-2/TRBV6-3

CDR3aa: CASSLGQLYNSPLHF
CDR3nt: TGTGCCAGCAGCCTGGGACAGCTCTATAATTCACCCCTCCACTTT
j_gene: TRBJ1-6
d_gene: TRBD1
abundance: -
v_gene: TRBV14

CDR3aa: CASSRAQGAGSPLHF
CDR3nt: TGCGCCAGCAGCCGAGCACAGGGGGCAGGGTCACCCCTCCACTTT
j_gene: TRBJ1-6
d_gene: TRBD1
abundance: -
v_gene: TRBV4-1